This T cell receptor beta chain derives from a study of T cell responses to AZD1222 COVID-19 vaccine. Study-wide findings and caveats: The sample set comprised mostly white British donors with more females, and clonal diversity was possibly underestimated. Spike-specific TCR breadth and depth rose after two AZD1222 doses.

This clone occurred once. Its antigen is still unknown. TCRdb's table, derived via immunoSEQ multiplex PCR, lists solely in-frame clones and lacks some. The sample lists 120,000 to 150,000 clones; approximately 85% were seen once. Trimming cost V 5 bases and J 5 bases, with 6 bases left between them. Germline-derived CDR1 and CDR2 are DFQATT and SNEGSKA (reference sequence). CDR3 length: 10 amino acids. This TCR was sampled from an adult who received the MenACWY meningococcal vaccine as a control. The chain links TRBV20-1 to TRBJ1-1; D gene ambiguous. This specimen was peripheral blood, taken 28 days after the second dose of the MenACWY control vaccine. The chain's CDR3 is CSAGSTEAFF. The CDR3 region has the DNA TGCAGTGCTGGGTCGACTGAAGCTTTCTTT.